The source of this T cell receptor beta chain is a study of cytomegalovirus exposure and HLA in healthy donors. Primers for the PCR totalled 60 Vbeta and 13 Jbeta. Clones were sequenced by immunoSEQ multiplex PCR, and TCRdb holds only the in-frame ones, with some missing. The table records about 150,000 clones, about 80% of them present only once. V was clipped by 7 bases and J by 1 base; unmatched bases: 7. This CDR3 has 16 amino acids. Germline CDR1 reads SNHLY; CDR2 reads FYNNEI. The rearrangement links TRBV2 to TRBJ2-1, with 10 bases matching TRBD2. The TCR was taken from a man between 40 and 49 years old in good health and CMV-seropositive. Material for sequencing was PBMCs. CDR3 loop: CASTDILAGSYNEQFF. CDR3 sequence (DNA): TGTGCCAGCACTGACATACTAGCGGGATCCTACAATGAGCAGTTCTTC. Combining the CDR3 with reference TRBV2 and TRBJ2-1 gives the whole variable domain EPEVTQTPSHQVTQMGQEVILRCVPISNHLYFYWYRQILGQKVEFLVSFYNNEISEKSEIFDDQFSVERPDGSNFTLKIRSTKLEDSAMYFCASTDILAGSYNEQFFGPGTRLTVL.